The next 21 T cell receptor beta chains were all read from a single sample in a study of blood T cell repertoires in COVID-19. TCRdb keeps only in-frame clones here, not all; method: immunoSEQ multiplex PCR. The repertoire has around 200,000 clones, around 83% of them found once; the top ten carry 2.5% to 3.5%. Source material: peripheral blood. These receptors originate from a man between 45 and 60 years old with active or convalescent COVID-19.

The rearrangement uses TRBV6-5 and TRBJ1-2; TRBD1 matches at 7 bases. The junction had 11 bases not matched to a gene; V was cut back by 2 bases and J by 5 bases. The CDR3 is made up of 16 amino acids. The germline gives CDR1 MNHEY, CDR2 SVGAGI. In DNA, the CDR3 is TGTGCCAGCAGTTACGGTTCCCCGGGACAGACGTATGGCTACACCTTC. It yields the protein CASSYGSPGQTYGYTF.

V gene TRBV7-9 combines with J gene TRBJ2-5; D unresolved. The CDR3 runs to 16 residues. CDR1 is SEHNR, CDR2 FQNEAQ, per germline (reference sequence). Trimming removed 0 bases from V and 6 bases from J, with 17 bases in between. The CDR3 here is CASSLAEQPLAQTQYF. The CDR3 nucleotides read TGTGCCAGCAGCTTAGCGGAACAGCCGTTGGCGCAGACCCAGTACTTC.

The chain employs TRBV7-9 and TRBJ1-5, with D maybe TRBD1 (6 bases). CDR3 size: 14 residues. Germline values: CDR1 SEHNR, CDR2 FQNEAQ (reference sequence). V lost 5 bases and J lost 0, with 8 bases in between. This CDR3 reads CASSPGDSNQPQHF. CDR3 DNA sequence: TGTGCCAGCAGCCCAGGGGATAGCAATCAGCCCCAGCATTTT.

The rearrangement uses TRBV9 and TRBJ1-1; 7 positions match TRBD1. The CDR3 has 17 amino acids. Germline CDR1 reads SGDLS; CDR2 reads YYNGEE. Trimming took 4 bases from V and 2 from J; bases not matched to a gene: 14. The chain's CDR3 is CASSRDSGDALNTEAFF. CDR3 sequence (DNA): TGTGCCAGCAGCAGGGACAGTGGGGACGCACTAAACACTGAAGCTTTCTTT.

The chain employs TRBV6-6 and TRBJ1-4; 10 nucleotides align to TRBD1. Germline loops: CDR1 MNHNY, CDR2 SVGAGI (reference sequence). This CDR3 is built from 16 residues. V shed 6 bases and J 6 bases; nucleotides not matched to a gene: 10. CDR3 amino acids: CASSPLSGTGDEKLFF. The CDR3 bases are TGTGCCAGCAGCCCACTCTCCGGGACAGGGGATGAAAAACTGTTTTTT.

The rearrangement uses TRBV30 and TRBJ2-3; 10 bases fit TRBD1. With V trimmed by 4 bases and J by 6 bases, 7 bases remained unmatched. CDR1 is GTSNPN, CDR2 SVGIG, per germline (reference sequence). CDR3 length: 14 amino acids. The CDR3 region is CAWTARQGADTQYF. The CDR3 DNA sequence: TGTGCCTGGACTGCTCGACAGGGGGCGGATACGCAGTATTTT. Full variable domain (missing parts from reference TRBV30 and TRBJ2-3): SQTIHQWPATLVQPVGSPLSLECTVEGTSNPNLYWYRQAAGRGLQLLFYSVGIGQISSEVPQNLSASRPQDRQFILSSKKLLLSDSGFYLCAWTARQGADTQYFGPGTRLTVL.

This clone was observed once. The chain links TRBV20-1 to TRBJ1-2, with 7 bases identical to TRBD1. The ends lost 3 bases at V and 8 bases at J; junction bases unmatched: 6. The CDR3 is made up of 12 amino acids. Germline V gene data show CDR1 as DFQATT and CDR2 as SNEGSKA (reference sequence). The CDR3 here is CSASLDREGYTF. In DNA, the CDR3 is TGCAGTGCTAGTCTAGACAGGGAGGGCTACACCTTC.

J is TRBJ2-2 and V is TRBV18; 9 nucleotides line up with TRBD1. The CDR3 covers 17 residues. V was clipped by 6 bases and J by 1 base; unmatched bases: 9. The germline CDR1 and CDR2 sequences are KGHSH and LQKENI. CDR3 protein: CASSSPGTGLNTGELFF. Written as DNA, the CDR3 is TGTGCCAGCTCGTCCCCGGGGACAGGGCTGAACACCGGGGAGCTGTTTTTT.

The chain combines TRBV12-3 or TRBV12-4 with TRBJ1-2; D call uncertain. The CDR3 contains 13 residues. The V end lost 1 base, the J end lost 7 bases, and 10 bases lay between the germline ends. DNA of the CDR3: TGTGCCAGCAGTTTAGGAGCGGAGCTTGGCTACACCTTC. This encodes CASSLGAELGYTF.

This clone was seen a few times. The rearrangement joins TRBV19 to TRBJ2-1, with 14 bases fitting TRBD2. The CDR3 spans 16 residues. Per the germline V gene, CDR1 is LNHDA and CDR2 is SQIVND (reference sequence). V shed 4 bases and J 7 bases; nucleotides not matched to a gene: 6. As DNA, the CDR3 is TGTGCCAGTAGTACACTGGGACTAGCGGGGGAAAATGAGCAGTTCTTC. Translated: CASSTLGLAGENEQFF.

The gene calls are TRBV10-2 and TRBJ2-7; 7 bases map to TRBD1. In germline, CDR1 is WSHSY, CDR2 SAAADI. The junction had 6 bases not matched to a gene; V was cut back by 6 bases and J by 1 base. This CDR3 is built from 14 residues. The DNA for the CDR3 is TGCGCCAGCAGAGCGACAGGGAATTCCTACGAGCAGTACTTC. Translated: CASRATGNSYEQYF.

The chain carries TRBV19 and TRBJ2-3; 10 nucleotides line up with TRBD2. The CDR3 sequence is 16 residues long. The germline gives CDR1 LNHDA, CDR2 SQIVND (reference sequence). V lost 3 bases to trimming and J lost 4 bases; unmatched junction nucleotides: 7. CDR3 DNA sequence: TGTGCCAGTAGTATGAGGCTAGCGGGGGTATCAGATACGCAGTATTTT. Encoded protein: CASSMRLAGVSDTQYF.

The J gene is TRBJ2-3, the V gene TRBV25-1, with TRBD2 as a possible D gene (5 bases). Trimming shortened V by 0 bases and J by 3 bases, and 10 bases separated the two germline ends. Germline CDR1 and CDR2: MGHDK and SYGVNS. The CDR3 runs 15 residues. CDR3 loop: CASSEYIGDTDTQYF. The CDR3 nucleotides are TGTGCCAGCAGTGAATATATCGGGGATACAGATACGCAGTATTTT.

V and J are TRBV3-1 (or the pseudogene TRBV3-2) and TRBJ2-5; no definite D call. V lost 0 bases and J lost 5, with 10 bases in between. The CDR3 sequence is 14 residues long. Germline CDR1 is LGHDT and CDR2 is YNNKEL (reference sequence). The CDR3 protein is CASSQDAGRETQYF. CDR3 bases: TGTGCCAGCAGCCAAGACGCAGGCCGGGAGACCCAGTACTTC.

The chain couples TRBV2 to TRBJ2-7; 9 positions agree with TRBD2. This CDR3 comprises 18 residues. Germline V gene data show CDR1 as SNHLY and CDR2 as FYNNEI. V gave up 1 base and J gave up 4 bases; unmatched junction bases: 14. This CDR3 is CASSEGLAGKGLKYEQYF. The CDR3 DNA follows: TGTGCCAGCAGTGAAGGGCTAGCGGGGAAGGGCCTTAAGTACGAGCAGTACTTC.

CDR3 amino acids: CASGLGGDRDTQYF. The DNA of the CDR3 is TGTGCCAGCGGGTTGGGGGGGGATAGGGATACGCAGTATTTT. The V and J genes are TRBV7-2 and TRBJ2-3; 7 bases are a match to TRBD2. This CDR3 is built from 14 residues. The V segment lost 8 bases and the J segment 6 bases; nucleotides outside the gene matches: 11. From germline, CDR1 is SGHTA and CDR2 FQGNSA.

The V gene is TRBV12-5, the J gene TRBJ2-7; tentatively, D is TRBD2 (5 bases). V lost 5 bases, J lost 0 bases, and 17 bases lay in between. Germline V CDR1 and CDR2: LGHNT, FRNRAP. The CDR3 length is 16 residues. CDR3 bases: TGTGCTAGTGGTCCGACCCCGGGAAGTCGCTCCTACGAGCAGTACTTC. Translation gives CASGPTPGSRSYEQYF.

This sequence joins TRBV10-2 and TRBJ1-3; D not resolved. CDR3 length equals 13 residues. Germline loops: CDR1 WSHSY, CDR2 SAAADI. V was clipped by 5 bases and J by 0 bases, with 5 bases between them. The CDR3 loop reads CASSPSSGNTIYF. DNA of the CDR3: TGCGCCAGCAGTCCATCCTCTGGAAACACCATATATTTT.

This chain joins TRBV10-1 and TRBJ2-3; a weak D match, TRBD1 (5 bases). Trimming cost V 4 bases and J 0 bases, with 11 bases left between them. This CDR3 region has 15 residues. Germline CDR1 and CDR2: WNHNN and SYGVQD (reference sequence). The CDR3 is CASSGGQTSTDTQYF. DNA for the CDR3: TGCGCCAGCAGTGGCGGACAAACCAGCACAGATACGCAGTATTTT.

The rearrangement uses TRBV19 and TRBJ2-2; D is ambiguous. The V end lost 4 bases, the J end lost 6 bases, and 12 bases lay between the germline ends. CDR3 size: 14 residues. CDR1 and CDR2 from the germline V gene are LNHDA and SQIVND (reference sequence). The CDR3 DNA follows: TGTGCCAGTAGTAACTCGTACGCCTCCGGGGAGCTGTTTTTT. Translated, it gives CASSNSYASGELFF.

There are a few counts of this clone. The chain employs TRBV20-1 and TRBJ1-1; 7 bases match TRBD1. The germline V gene has CDR1 DFQATT and CDR2 SNEGSKA (reference sequence). The CDR3 covers 13 residues. Unmatched junction bases numbered 6, after V lost 3 bases and J lost 5 bases. The CDR3 sequence: CSASEQGMTEAFF. The CDR3 DNA reads as TGCAGTGCTAGTGAACAGGGGATGACTGAAGCTTTCTTT.